This TCR beta chain was observed in a study of T cells in Graves' hyperthyroidism and ophthalmopathy. This clonotype has a count of ten or more. The CDR3 regions of TCR beta were amplified from RNA transcripts. When the TCR CDR3 underwent first-round RT-PCR, the HTBI primer set was used. TCRdb fed the multiplex PCR reads into MiXCR, producing one record per CDR3 protein. The repertoire holds under 300,000 distinct CDR3 sequences, with 13% as singletons. Germline V gives CDR1 MNHEY, CDR2 SMNVEV (reference sequence). This CDR3 comprises 15 residues. Deletions cut 2 bases from V and 7 bases from J, with 14 bases between.

The sequence was collected from a woman in her 30s with Graves' hyperthyroidism that later progressed to Graves' ophthalmopathy. The chain employs TRBV27 and TRBJ2-2; D is perhaps TRBD1 (5 bases). What was sequenced was blood. This chain's CDR3 is CASSLTTDQGGELFF. The CDR3 nucleotides are TGTGCCAGCAGTTTAACGACAGATCAGGGCGGGGAGCTGTTTTTT.